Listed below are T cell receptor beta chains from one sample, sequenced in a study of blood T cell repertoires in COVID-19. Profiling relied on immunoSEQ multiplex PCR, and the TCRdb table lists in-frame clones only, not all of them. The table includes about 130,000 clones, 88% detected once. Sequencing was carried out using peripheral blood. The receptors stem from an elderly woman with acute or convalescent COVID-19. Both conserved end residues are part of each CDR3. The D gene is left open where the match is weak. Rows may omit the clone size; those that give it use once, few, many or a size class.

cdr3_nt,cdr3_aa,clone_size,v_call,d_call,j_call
TGTGCAAGTCGCTTAGCGTGGAGCGGGACGATCTACAATGAGCAGTTCTTC,CASRLAWSGTIYNEQFF,few,TRBV12-2,.,TRBJ2-1
TGCGCCAGCAGCCACAGAGGACAGTTCGGGTCCTACGAGCAGTACTTC,CASSHRGQFGSYEQYF,.,TRBV4-1,.,TRBJ2-7
TGTGCCAGCAGAATTGGCAGGACCTACGAGCAGTACTTC,CASRIGRTYEQYF,once,TRBV28,.,TRBJ2-7
TGTGCCAGCAGCTTAGATAGTAGCGCTCTGCCGGGCTGGGCCAACGTCCTGACTTTC,CASSLDSSALPGWANVLTF,.,TRBV7-8,.,TRBJ2-6
TGTGCCAGTAGTGTACAGATGGTCTCTGGAAACACCATATATTTT,CASSVQMVSGNTIYF,.,TRBV19,.,TRBJ1-3
TGTGCCAGCAGCCAAGTAGTCAGGGACAGGGGATATGGCTACACCTTC,CASSQVVRDRGYGYTF,.,TRBV4-2,TRBD1,TRBJ1-2
TGTGCCAGCAGCGTCGGGACTAGCGGGAGTTATGAGCAGTTCTTC,CASSVGTSGSYEQFF,.,TRBV9,TRBD2,TRBJ2-1
TGCGCCAGCAGCAGGGGGCAGGCGACCTATGGCTACACCTTC,CASSRGQATYGYTF,.,TRBV5-1,TRBD1,TRBJ1-2
TGTGCCAGCAGGCTCCCAACTAGCGATACGCAGTATTTT,CASRLPTSDTQYF,.,TRBV7-2,.,TRBJ2-3
TGCGCCAGCAGCTGGACTAGCGGGGGTCGGTCAGATACGCAGTATTTT,CASSWTSGGRSDTQYF,.,TRBV5-1,TRBD2,TRBJ2-3
TGTGCCAGCAGCTTGGGTGGGGCGCCTCCTAACTATGGCTACACCTTC,CASSLGGAPPNYGYTF,once,TRBV5-6,.,TRBJ1-2
TGTGCCACCCAGGGACTAGCCGACACCGGGGAGCTGTTTTTT,CATQGLADTGELFF,.,TRBV10-3,TRBD2,TRBJ2-2
TGTGCCAGCAGCCAAGACGGGAACTATGGCTACACCTTC,CASSQDGNYGYTF,.,TRBV3-1/TRBV3-2,.,TRBJ1-2
TGCGCCAGCAGCGGGGGACTAGCGGGAGCCGTAAGCACCGGGGAGCTGTTTTTT,CASSGGLAGAVSTGELFF,.,TRBV5-1,TRBD2,TRBJ2-2
TGTGCCAGCTCACCACCTGGGGCAGGGGGTGGCTATGGCTACACCTTC,CASSPPGAGGGYGYTF,.,TRBV18,TRBD1,TRBJ1-2
TGTGCCACCCACTCCAAGGGGGCAGATACGCAGTATTTT,CATHSKGADTQYF,.,TRBV5-6,.,TRBJ2-3
TGTGCCAGCAGCTTAACAGGGGGCTACGAGCAGTACTTC,CASSLTGGYEQYF,few,TRBV5-4,TRBD1,TRBJ2-7
TGTGCCAGCACGACCCCGGCGGGGAGCAATCAGCCCCAGCATTTT,CASTTPAGSNQPQHF,few,TRBV28,.,TRBJ1-5
TGTGCCAGCAGTTACCCCGGACAGGGGGCAAAATCACCCCTCCACTTT,CASSYPGQGAKSPLHF,.,TRBV28,TRBD1,TRBJ1-6
TGCGCCAGCAGCTCAACAGGGCTTTCTAATGAAAAACTGTTTTTT,CASSSTGLSNEKLFF,.,TRBV5-1,.,TRBJ1-4
TGTGCCAGCAGCTTAGGGGCAGGGGCTCGGGAGCAGTACTTC,CASSLGAGAREQYF,.,TRBV7-9,.,TRBJ2-7
TGTGCCAGCAGCCAAGTAGCCACTACGGGGACAGGGCCCTCCTACGAGCAGTACTTC,CASSQVATTGTGPSYEQYF,once,TRBV14,TRBD1,TRBJ2-7
TGTGCCAGCAGCCGACAGGGTTTCGATAATTCACCCCTCCACTTT,CASSRQGFDNSPLHF,.,TRBV6-5,TRBD1,TRBJ1-6
TGTGCCAGTAGTATAGGACTGACAGCCAACTATGGCTACACCTTC,CASSIGLTANYGYTF,few,TRBV19,.,TRBJ1-2
TGTGCCAGCAGCCAAGGGTGGACAGGTATCTCCTACGAGCAGTACTTC,CASSQGWTGISYEQYF,.,TRBV3-1/TRBV3-2,TRBD1,TRBJ2-7
TGTGCCAGCAGTTCGGGTTTCACCGGGGAGCTGTTTTTT,CASSSGFTGELFF,.,TRBV6-2/TRBV6-3,.,TRBJ2-2